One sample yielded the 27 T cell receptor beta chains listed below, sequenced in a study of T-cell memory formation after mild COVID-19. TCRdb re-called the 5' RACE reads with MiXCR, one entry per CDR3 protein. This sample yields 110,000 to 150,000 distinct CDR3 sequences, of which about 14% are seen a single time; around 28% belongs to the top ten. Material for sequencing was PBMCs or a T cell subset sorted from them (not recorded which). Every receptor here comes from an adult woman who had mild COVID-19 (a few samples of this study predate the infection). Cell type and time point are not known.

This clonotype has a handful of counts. The CDR3 sequence is CASSLELYEQYF. The CDR3 DNA follows: TGTGCCAGCAGCCTTGAACTCTACGAGCAGTACTTC. The chain is built from TRBV14 and TRBJ2-7; D ambiguous. The CDR3 is 12 residues long. CDR1 and CDR2 (germline): SGHDN, FVKESK. V lost 4 bases and J lost 3, with 7 bases in between.

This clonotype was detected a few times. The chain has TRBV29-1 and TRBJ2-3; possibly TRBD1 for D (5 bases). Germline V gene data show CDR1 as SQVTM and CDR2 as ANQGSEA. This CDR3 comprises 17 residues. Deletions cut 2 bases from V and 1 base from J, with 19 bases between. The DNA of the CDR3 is TGCAGCGTTGAAATCGATGGGGCCACCGTGGGCACAGATACGCAGTATTTT. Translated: CSVEIDGATVGTDTQYF.

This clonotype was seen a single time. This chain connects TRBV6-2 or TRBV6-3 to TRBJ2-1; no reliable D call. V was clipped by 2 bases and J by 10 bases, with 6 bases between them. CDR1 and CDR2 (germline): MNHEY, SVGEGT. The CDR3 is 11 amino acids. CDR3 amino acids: CASSYSEEQFF. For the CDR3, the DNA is TGTGCCAGCAGTTACAGCGAAGAGCAGTTCTTC.

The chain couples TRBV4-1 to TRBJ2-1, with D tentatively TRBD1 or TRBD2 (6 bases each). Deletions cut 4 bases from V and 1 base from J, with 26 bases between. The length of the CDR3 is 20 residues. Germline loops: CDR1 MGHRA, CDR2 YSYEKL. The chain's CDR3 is CASSLASARGASRSYNEQFF. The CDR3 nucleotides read TGCGCCAGCAGCCTCGCCTCTGCTAGGGGGGCTAGTAGGTCCTACAATGAGCAGTTCTTC.

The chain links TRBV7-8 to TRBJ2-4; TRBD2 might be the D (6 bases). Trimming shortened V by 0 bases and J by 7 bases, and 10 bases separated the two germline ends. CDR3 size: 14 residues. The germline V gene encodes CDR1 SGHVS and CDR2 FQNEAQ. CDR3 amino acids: CASSLAAGWNIQYF. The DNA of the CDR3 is TGTGCCAGCAGCTTAGCGGCGGGGTGGAACATTCAGTACTTC.

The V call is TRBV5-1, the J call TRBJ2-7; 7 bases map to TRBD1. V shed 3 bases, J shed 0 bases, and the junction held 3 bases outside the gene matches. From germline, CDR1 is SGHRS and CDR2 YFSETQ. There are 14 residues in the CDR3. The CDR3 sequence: CASSSRDSSYEQYF. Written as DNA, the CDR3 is TGCGCCAGCAGCTCCCGGGACAGCTCCTACGAGCAGTACTTC.

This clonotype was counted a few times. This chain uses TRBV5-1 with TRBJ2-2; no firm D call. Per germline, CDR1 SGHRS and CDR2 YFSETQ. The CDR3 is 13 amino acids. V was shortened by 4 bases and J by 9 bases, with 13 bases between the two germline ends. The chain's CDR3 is CASSTDWGRELFF. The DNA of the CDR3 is TGCGCCAGCAGCACCGACTGGGGTCGGGAGCTGTTTTTT.

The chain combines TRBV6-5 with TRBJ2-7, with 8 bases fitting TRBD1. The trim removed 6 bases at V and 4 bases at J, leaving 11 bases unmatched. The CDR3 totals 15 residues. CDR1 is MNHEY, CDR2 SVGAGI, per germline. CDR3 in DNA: TGTGCCAGCAGGCATAATGGACAGGGACTTTACGAGCAGTACTTC. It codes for CASRHNGQGLYEQYF.

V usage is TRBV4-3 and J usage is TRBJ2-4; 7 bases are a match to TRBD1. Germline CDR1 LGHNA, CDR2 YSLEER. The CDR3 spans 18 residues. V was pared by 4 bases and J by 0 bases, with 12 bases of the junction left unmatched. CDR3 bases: TGCGCCAGCAGCCCAACATGGACAGGAACAATAGCCAAAAACATTCAGTACTTC. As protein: CASSPTWTGTIAKNIQYF.

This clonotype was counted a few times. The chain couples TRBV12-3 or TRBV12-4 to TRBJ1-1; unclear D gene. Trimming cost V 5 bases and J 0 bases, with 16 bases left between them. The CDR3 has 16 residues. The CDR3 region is CASSAAAEYMNTEAFF. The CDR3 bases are TGTGCCAGCAGTGCGGCTGCGGAGTATATGAACACTGAAGCTTTCTTT.

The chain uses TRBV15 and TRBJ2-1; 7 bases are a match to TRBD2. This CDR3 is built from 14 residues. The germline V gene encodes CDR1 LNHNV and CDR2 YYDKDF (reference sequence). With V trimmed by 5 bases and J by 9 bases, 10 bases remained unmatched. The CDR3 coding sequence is TGTGCCACCAGCGGCCGCGGCAGGGAGGGTGAGCAGTTCTTC. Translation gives CATSGRGREGEQFF.

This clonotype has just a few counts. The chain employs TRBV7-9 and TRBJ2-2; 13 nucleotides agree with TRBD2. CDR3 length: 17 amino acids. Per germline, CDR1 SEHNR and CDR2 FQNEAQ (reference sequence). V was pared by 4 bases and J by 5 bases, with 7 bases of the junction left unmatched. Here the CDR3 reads CASSSGLAGVSTGELFF. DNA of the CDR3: TGTGCCAGCAGCTCAGGACTAGCGGGAGTATCAACCGGGGAGCTGTTTTTT.

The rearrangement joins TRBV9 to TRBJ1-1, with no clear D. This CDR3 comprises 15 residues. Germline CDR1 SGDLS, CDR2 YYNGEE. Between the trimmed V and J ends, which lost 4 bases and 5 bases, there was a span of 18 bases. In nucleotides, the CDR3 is TGTGCCAGCAGCACGCGGGAGGGATTAGGGACTGAAGCTTTCTTT. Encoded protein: CASSTREGLGTEAFF.

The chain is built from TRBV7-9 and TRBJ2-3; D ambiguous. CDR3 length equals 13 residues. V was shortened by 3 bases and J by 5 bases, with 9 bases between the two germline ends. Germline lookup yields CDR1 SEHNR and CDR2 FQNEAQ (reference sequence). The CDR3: CASSFVLLDTQYF. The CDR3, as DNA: TGTGCCAGCAGCTTCGTCCTCTTAGATACGCAGTATTTT.

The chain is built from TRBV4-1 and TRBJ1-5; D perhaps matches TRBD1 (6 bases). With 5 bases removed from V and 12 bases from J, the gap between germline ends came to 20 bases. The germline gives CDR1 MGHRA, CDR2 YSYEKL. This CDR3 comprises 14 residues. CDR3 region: CASSETSNQGYQHF. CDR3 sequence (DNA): TGCGCCAGCAGCGAAACTTCTAATCAGGGGTACCAGCATTTT.

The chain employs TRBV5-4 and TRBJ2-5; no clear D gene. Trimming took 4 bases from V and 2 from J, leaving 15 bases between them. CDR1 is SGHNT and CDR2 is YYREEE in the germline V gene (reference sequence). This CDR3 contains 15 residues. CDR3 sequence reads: CASSPLPRAQETQYF. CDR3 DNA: TGTGCCAGCAGCCCTCTTCCCCGGGCTCAAGAGACCCAGTACTTC.

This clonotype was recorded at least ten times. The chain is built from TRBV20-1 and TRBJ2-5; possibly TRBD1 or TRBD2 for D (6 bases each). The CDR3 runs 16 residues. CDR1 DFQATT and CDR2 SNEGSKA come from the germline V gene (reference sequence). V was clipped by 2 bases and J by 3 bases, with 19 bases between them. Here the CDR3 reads CSARSRGLGSKETQYF. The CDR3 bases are TGCAGTGCTAGATCCAGGGGACTCGGATCGAAAGAGACCCAGTACTTC.

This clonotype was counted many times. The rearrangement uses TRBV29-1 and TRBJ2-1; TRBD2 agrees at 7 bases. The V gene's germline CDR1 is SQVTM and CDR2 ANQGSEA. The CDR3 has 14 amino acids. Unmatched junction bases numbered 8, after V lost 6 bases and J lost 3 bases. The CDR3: CSVHVAGLYNEQFF. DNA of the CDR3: TGCAGCGTACATGTAGCGGGCCTCTACAATGAGCAGTTCTTC.

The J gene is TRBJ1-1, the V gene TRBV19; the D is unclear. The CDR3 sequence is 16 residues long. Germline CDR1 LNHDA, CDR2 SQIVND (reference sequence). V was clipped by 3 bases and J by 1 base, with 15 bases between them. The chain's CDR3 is CASSIYGLLQNTEAFF. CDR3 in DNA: TGTGCCAGTAGTATTTACGGGCTCCTACAGAACACTGAAGCTTTCTTT.

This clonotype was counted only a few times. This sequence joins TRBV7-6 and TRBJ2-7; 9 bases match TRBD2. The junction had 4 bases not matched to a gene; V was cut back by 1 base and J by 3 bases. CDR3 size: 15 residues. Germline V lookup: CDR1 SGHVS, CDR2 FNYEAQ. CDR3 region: CASSLGSSGNYEQYF. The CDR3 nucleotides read TGTGCCAGCAGCTTAGGTTCTAGCGGGAACTACGAGCAGTACTTC.

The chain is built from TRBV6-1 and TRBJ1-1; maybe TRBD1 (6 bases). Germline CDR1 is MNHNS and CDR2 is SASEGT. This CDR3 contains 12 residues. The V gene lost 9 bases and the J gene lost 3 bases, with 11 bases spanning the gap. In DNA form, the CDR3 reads TGTGCCAGTGAACAGGGTTACACTGAAGCTTTCTTT. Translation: CASEQGYTEAFF.

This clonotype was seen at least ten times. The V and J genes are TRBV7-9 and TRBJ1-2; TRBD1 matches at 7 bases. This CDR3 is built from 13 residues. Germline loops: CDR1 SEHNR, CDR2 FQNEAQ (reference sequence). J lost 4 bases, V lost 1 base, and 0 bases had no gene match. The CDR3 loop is CASSLGDSYGYTF. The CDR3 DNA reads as TGTGCCAGCAGCTTAGGGGACAGCTATGGCTACACCTTC.

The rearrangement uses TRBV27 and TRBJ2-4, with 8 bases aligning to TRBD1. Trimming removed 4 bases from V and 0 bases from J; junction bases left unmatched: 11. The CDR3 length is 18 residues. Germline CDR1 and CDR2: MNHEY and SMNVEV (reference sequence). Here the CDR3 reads CASSSIGGQGLAKNIQYF. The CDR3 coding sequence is TGTGCCAGCAGTTCTATAGGCGGACAGGGCCTAGCCAAAAACATTCAGTACTTC.

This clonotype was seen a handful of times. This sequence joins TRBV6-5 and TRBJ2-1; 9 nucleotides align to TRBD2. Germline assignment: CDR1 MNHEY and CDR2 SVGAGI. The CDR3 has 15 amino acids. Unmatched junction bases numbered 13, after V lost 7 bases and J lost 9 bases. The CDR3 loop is CASTHGAGGHGEQFF. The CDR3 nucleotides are TGTGCCAGCACTCACGGGGCGGGAGGGCATGGTGAGCAGTTCTTC.

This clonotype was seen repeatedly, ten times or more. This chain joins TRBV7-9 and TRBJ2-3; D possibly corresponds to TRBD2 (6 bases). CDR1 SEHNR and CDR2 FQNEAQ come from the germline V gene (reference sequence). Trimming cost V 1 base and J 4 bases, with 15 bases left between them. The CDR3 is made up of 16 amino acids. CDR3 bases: TGTGCCAGCAGCTTAGTGCCGGGAGTGGGTGCAGATACGCAGTATTTT. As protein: CASSLVPGVGADTQYF.

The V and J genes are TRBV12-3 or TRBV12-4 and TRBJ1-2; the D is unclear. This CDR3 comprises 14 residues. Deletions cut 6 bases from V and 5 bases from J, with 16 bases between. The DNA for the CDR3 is TGTGCCAGCAGCCATGACACAGAAGCATATGGCTACACCTTC. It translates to CASSHDTEAYGYTF.

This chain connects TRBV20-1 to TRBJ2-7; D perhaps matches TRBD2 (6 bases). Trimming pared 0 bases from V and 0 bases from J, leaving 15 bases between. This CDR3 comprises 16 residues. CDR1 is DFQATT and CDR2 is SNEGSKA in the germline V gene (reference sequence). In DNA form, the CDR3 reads TGCAGTGCTAGAGATCAGGCTAGCGCGAGCTCCTACGAGCAGTACTTC. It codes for CSARDQASASSYEQYF.